These 13 T cell receptor beta chains originate from one sample sequenced in a study of cytomegalovirus exposure and HLA in healthy donors. The PCR employed 60 Vbeta primers together with 13 Jbeta primers. Sequencing used immunoSEQ multiplex PCR; TCRdb keeps in-frame clones, though not all of them. The sample gives fewer than 110,000 clones, over 60% of which show up once; around 4% is in the top ten. The sample taken for sequencing was PBMCs. The receptor source for this set is a male donor in good health and CMV-seronegative.

This clone was found a few times. V is TRBV7-6 and J is TRBJ2-7; 7 nucleotides agree with TRBD2. Trimming at V came to 1 base and at J to 8 bases, leaving 14 bases not matched to a gene. Germline assignment: CDR1 SGHVS and CDR2 FNYEAQ. This CDR3 region has 16 residues. The CDR3 loop is CASSLDFTLARRQQYF. The CDR3 coding sequence is TGTGCCAGCAGCTTAGATTTTACACTAGCGAGAAGGCAGCAGTACTTC.

The chain carries TRBV6-1 and TRBJ1-5; 7 bases align to TRBD1. Per the germline V gene, CDR1 is MNHNS and CDR2 is SASEGT. This CDR3 has 14 residues. V was pared by 6 bases and J by 1 base, with 3 bases of the junction left unmatched. The CDR3 spells CASSADRSNQPQHF. CDR3 bases: TGTGCCAGCAGCGCGGACAGGAGCAATCAGCCCCAGCATTTT.

This clone was found a few times. The rearrangement joins TRBV7-9 to TRBJ1-4; D is undetermined. The germline V gene encodes CDR1 SEHNR and CDR2 FQNEAQ (reference sequence). With 7 bases removed from V and 0 bases from J, the gap between germline ends came to 9 bases. This CDR3 comprises 14 residues. Here the CDR3 reads CASTPGATNEKLFF. CDR3 bases: TGTGCCAGCACCCCCGGGGCAACTAATGAAAAACTGTTTTTT.

The J gene is TRBJ2-1, the V gene TRBV30; D ambiguous. This CDR3 is built from 12 residues. The germline CDR1 and CDR2 sequences are GTSNPN and SVGIG (reference sequence). V shed 3 bases and J shed 9 bases, with 12 bases lying between them. The CDR3 loop is CAWSQLSFEQFF. CDR3 DNA: TGTGCCTGGAGCCAACTAAGTTTTGAGCAGTTCTTC. The full variable domain, its missing parts supplied by reference TRBV30 and TRBJ2-1, is SQTIHQWPATLVQPVGSPLSLECTVEGTSNPNLYWYRQAAGRGLQLLFYSVGIGQISSEVPQNLSASRPQDRQFILSSKKLLLSDSGFYLCAWSQLSFEQFFGPGTRLTVL.

This clone has only one observation. The genes are TRBV5-1 and TRBJ1-5; D may be TRBD1 (6 bases). Trimming took 0 bases from V and 8 from J, leaving 15 bases between them. Germline CDR1 is SGHRS and CDR2 is YFSETQ. The CDR3 runs 15 residues. The CDR3 loop reads CASSLEGSSGEPQHF. CDR3 nucleotides: TGCGCCAGCAGCTTGGAGGGCAGCTCAGGGGAGCCCCAGCATTTT.

The chain carries TRBV10-1 and TRBJ2-7; 9 bases are shared with TRBD2. CDR1 is WNHNN and CDR2 is SYGVQD in the germline V gene (reference sequence). V shed 3 bases and J 0 bases; nucleotides not matched to a gene: 6. The CDR3 length is 16 residues. DNA of the CDR3: TGCGCCAGCAGTGACCTGGGACTAGCTGACTCCTACGAGCAGTACTTC. Amino acids: CASSDLGLADSYEQYF.

The V gene is TRBV6-1, the J gene TRBJ1-1; D is undetermined. Looked up from germline, CDR1 is MNHNS and CDR2 is SASEGT. The CDR3 is 13 amino acids. V shed 6 bases and J shed 1 base, with 9 bases lying between them. The CDR3 sequence: CASRTERNTEAFF. The CDR3 DNA is TGTGCCAGCAGGACTGAAAGGAACACTGAAGCTTTCTTT.

Concerning this clone itself: An end of the junction does not agree with germline; a read error may underlie this. The V call is TRBV15, the J call TRBJ1-3; tentatively, D is TRBD1 (6 bases). Germline V gives CDR1 LNHNV, CDR2 YYDKDF (reference sequence). The CDR3 contains 13 residues. This CDR3 is CATSRDLSIQGPF. CDR3 DNA: TGTGCCACCAGCAGAGATCTCTCGATACAGGGACCTTTT.

Only a few counts were recorded for this clone. The chain combines TRBV7-2 with TRBJ2-1, with 11 bases fitting TRBD2. There are 16 residues in the CDR3. Germline trimming cut 2 bases from V and 12 bases from J; bases unmatched to any gene: 12. CDR1 and CDR2 from the germline V gene are SGHTA and FQGNSA. DNA for the CDR3: TGTGCCAGCAGCTTAATGAGCCTAGCGGGAGGTGCTGGGCAGTTCTTC. Its translation: CASSLMSLAGGAGQFF. Full variable domain (outside the CDR3, taken from reference TRBV7-2 and TRBJ2-1): GAGVSQSPSNKVTEKGKDVELRCDPISGHTALYWYRQSLGQGLEFLIYFQGNSAPDKSGLPSDRFSAERTGGSVSTLTIQRTQQEDSAVYLCASSLMSLAGGAGQFFGPGTRLTVL.

The chain links TRBV5-6 to TRBJ2-7, with 13 bases aligning to TRBD2. Germline loops: CDR1 SGHDT, CDR2 YYEEEE. This CDR3 spans 16 amino acids. The V gene end was trimmed by 4 bases and the J gene end by 1 base; junction bases not matched to a gene: 5. CDR3 region: CASSPRTSGRSYEQYF. The CDR3 coding sequence is TGTGCCAGCAGCCCGCGGACTAGCGGGAGATCCTACGAGCAGTACTTC.

The chain is built from TRBV7-6 and TRBJ2-7; TRBD2 matches 9 bases. The CDR3 is made up of 14 amino acids. The germline V gene has CDR1 SGHVS and CDR2 FNYEAQ. V was pared by 6 bases and J by 9 bases, with 12 bases of the junction left unmatched. The CDR3 spells CASRNPGLADGQYF. The CDR3 DNA reads as TGTGCCAGCAGAAATCCGGGACTAGCTGACGGGCAGTACTTC.

V gene TRBV13 combines with J gene TRBJ2-5; D unresolved. The J call is in doubt because the DNA end fits TRBJ2-7 better. The CDR3 loop spans 14 amino acids. Germline V gene sequence: CDR1 PRHDT, CDR2 FYEKMQ (reference sequence). The CDR3 protein is CASSFPSPPNEQYF. The DNA for the CDR3 is TGTGCCAGCAGCTTTCCTTCCCCTCCTAACGAGCAGTACTTC.

This chain uses TRBV30 with TRBJ2-4; TRBD1 agrees at 7 bases. Looked up from germline, CDR1 is GTSNPN and CDR2 is SVGIG (reference sequence). The CDR3 length is 14 residues. Losses at the gene ends were 7 bases for V and 1 base for J; bases not matched to a gene: 7. This CDR3 is CALTGASAKNIQYF. CDR3 bases: TGTGCCTTAACAGGGGCCTCGGCCAAAAACATTCAGTACTTC. Based on the CDR3 plus reference TRBV30 and TRBJ2-4, the full variable domain is SQTIHQWPATLVQPVGSPLSLECTVEGTSNPNLYWYRQAAGRGLQLLFYSVGIGQISSEVPQNLSASRPQDRQFILSSKKLLLSDSGFYLCALTGASAKNIQYFGAGTRLSVL.